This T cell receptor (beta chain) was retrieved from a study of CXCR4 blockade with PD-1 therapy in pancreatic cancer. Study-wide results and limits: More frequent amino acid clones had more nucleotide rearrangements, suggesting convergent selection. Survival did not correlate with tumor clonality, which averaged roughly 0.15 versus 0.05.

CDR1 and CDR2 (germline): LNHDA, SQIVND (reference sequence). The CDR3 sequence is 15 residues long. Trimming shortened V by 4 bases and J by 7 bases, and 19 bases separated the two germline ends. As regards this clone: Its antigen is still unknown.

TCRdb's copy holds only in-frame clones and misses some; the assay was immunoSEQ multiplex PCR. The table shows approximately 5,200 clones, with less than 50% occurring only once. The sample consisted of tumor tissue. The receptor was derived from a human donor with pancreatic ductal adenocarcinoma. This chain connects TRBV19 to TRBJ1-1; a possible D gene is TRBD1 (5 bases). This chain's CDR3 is CASSTPAKGRGEAFF. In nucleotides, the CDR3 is TGTGCCAGTAGTACGCCAGCGAAGGGGCGCGGTGAAGCTTTCTTT.